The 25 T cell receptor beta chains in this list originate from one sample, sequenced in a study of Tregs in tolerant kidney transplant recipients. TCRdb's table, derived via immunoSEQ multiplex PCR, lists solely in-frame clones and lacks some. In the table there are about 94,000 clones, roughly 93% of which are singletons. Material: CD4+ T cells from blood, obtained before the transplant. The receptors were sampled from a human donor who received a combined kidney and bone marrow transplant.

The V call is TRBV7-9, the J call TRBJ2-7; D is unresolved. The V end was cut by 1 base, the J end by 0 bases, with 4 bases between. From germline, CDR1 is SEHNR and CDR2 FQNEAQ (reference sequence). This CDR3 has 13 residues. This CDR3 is CASSLGHSYEQYF. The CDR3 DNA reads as TGTGCCAGCAGCTTAGGACACTCCTACGAGCAGTACTTC.

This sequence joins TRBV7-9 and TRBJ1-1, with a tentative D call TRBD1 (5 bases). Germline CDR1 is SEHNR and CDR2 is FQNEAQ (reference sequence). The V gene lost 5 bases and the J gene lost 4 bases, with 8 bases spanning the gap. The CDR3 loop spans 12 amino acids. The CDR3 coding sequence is TGTGCCAGCAGCGGCAGGGTCACTGAAGCTTTCTTT. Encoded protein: CASSGRVTEAFF.

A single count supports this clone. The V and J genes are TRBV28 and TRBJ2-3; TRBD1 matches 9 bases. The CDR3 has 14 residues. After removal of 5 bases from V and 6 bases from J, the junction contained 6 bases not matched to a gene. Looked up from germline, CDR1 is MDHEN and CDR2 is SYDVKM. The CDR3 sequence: CASSPQGAEDTQYF. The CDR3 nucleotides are TGTGCCAGCAGTCCACAGGGGGCTGAGGATACGCAGTATTTT.

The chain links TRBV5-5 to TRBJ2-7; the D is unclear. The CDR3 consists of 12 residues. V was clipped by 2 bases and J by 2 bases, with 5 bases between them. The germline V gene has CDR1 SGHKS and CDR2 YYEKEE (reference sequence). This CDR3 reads CASSLLPYEQYF. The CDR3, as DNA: TGTGCCAGCAGCTTACTACCCTACGAGCAGTACTTC.

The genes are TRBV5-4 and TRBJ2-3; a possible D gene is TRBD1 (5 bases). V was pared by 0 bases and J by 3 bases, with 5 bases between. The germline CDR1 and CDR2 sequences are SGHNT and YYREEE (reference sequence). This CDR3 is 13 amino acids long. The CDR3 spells CASSLDRTDTQYF. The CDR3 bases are TGTGCCAGCAGCTTGGACAGGACAGATACGCAGTATTTT. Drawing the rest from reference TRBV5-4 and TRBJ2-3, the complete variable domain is ETGVTQSPTHLIKTRGQQVTLRCSSQSGHNTVSWYQQALGQGPQFIFQYYREEENGRGNFPPRFSGLQFPNYSSELNVNALELDDSALYLCASSLDRTDTQYFGPGTRLTVL.

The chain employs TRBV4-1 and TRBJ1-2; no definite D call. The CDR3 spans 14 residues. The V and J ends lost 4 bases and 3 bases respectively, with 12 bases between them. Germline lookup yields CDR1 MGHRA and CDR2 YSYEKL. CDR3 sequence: CASSRQPTDYGYTF. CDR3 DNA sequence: TGCGCCAGCAGCCGCCAACCTACAGACTATGGCTACACCTTC.

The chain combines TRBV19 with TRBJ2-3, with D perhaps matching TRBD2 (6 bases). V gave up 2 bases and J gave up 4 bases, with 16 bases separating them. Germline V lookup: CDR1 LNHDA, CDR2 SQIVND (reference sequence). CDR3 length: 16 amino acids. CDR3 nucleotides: TGTGCCAGTAGTATACAATACGGGAGAAAGGCAGATACGCAGTATTTT. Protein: CASSIQYGRKADTQYF.

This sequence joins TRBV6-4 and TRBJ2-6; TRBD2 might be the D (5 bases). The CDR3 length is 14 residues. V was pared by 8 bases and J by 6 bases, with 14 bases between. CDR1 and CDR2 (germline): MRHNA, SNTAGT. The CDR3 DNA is TGTGCCAGCTCCCCGGGGATGATGGCCAACGTCCTGACTTTC. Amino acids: CASSPGMMANVLTF.

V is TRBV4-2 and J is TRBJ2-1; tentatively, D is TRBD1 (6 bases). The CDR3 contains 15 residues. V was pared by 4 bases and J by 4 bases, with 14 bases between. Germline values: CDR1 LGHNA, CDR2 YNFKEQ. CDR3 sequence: CASSRDQGPYNEQFF. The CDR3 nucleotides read TGTGCCAGCAGCCGGGACCAGGGGCCGTACAATGAGCAGTTCTTC.

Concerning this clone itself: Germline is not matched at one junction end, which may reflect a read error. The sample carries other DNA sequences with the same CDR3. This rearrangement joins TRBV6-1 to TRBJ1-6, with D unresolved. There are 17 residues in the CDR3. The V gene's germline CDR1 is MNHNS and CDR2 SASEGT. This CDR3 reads CASSEVLYSSYNSPLHF. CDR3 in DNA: TGTGCCAGCAGTGAAGTTCTTTACAGCTCCTATAATTCCCCCCTCCACTTT.

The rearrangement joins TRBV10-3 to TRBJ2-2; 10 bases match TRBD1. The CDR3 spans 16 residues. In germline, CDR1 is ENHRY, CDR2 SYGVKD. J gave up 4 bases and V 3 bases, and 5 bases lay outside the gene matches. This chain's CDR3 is CAISDDRGRSTGELFF. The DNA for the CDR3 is TGTGCCATCAGTGATGACAGGGGGCGCAGCACCGGGGAGCTGTTTTTT.

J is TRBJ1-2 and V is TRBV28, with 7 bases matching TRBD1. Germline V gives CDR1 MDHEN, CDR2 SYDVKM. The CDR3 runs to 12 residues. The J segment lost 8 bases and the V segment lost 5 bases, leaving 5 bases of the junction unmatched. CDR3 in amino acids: CASSPGTVGYTF. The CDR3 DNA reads TGTGCCAGCAGTCCGGGGACAGTGGGCTACACCTTC.

This chain's CDR3 is CASSIRNRGYYGYTF. For the CDR3, the DNA is TGTGCCAGCAGCATCCGGAACAGGGGATATTATGGCTACACCTTC. The chain combines TRBV2 with TRBJ1-2; 7 nucleotides agree with TRBD1. The CDR3 is 15 residues long. Trimming at V came to 6 bases and at J to 5 bases, leaving 12 bases not matched to a gene. Germline values: CDR1 SNHLY, CDR2 FYNNEI.

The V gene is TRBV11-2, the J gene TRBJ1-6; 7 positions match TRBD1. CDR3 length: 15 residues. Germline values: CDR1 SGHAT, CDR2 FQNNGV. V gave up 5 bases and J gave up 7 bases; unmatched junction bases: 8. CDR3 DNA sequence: TGTGCCAGCAGCAGAACAGGGGTCAGGAATTCACCCCTCCACTTT. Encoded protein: CASSRTGVRNSPLHF. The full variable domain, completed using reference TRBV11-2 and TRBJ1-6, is EAGVAQSPRYKIIEKRQSVAFWCNPISGHATLYWYQQILGQGPKLLIQFQNNGVVDDSQLPKDRFSAERLKGVDSTLKIQPAKLEDSAVYLCASSRTGVRNSPLHFGNGTRLTVT.

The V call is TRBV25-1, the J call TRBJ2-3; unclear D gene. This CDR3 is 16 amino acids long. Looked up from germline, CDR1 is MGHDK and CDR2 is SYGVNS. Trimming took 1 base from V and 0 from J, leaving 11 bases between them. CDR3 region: CASSEFIQFSTDTQYF. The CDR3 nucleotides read TGTGCCAGCAGTGAATTTATACAGTTTAGCACAGATACGCAGTATTTT.

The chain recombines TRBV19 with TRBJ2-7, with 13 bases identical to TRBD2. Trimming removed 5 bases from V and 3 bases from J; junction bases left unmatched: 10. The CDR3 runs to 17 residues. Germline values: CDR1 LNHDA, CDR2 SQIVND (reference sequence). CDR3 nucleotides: TGTGCCAGTAGTCGGGGGACTAGCGGGGCGAGGTTCTACGAGCAGTACTTC. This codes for CASSRGTSGARFYEQYF.

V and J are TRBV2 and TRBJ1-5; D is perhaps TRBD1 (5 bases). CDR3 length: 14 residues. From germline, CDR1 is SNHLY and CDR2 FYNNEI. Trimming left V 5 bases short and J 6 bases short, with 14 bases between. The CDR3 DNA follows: TGTGCCAGCAGTACCGACAGAATGGGTCAGCCCCAGCATTTT. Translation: CASSTDRMGQPQHF.

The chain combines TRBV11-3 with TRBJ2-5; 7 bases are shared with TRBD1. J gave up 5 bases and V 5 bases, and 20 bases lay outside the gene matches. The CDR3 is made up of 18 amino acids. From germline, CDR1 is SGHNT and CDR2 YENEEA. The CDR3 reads CASSKVLDRDSQGETQYF. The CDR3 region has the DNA TGTGCCAGCAGCAAAGTCCTTGACAGGGATAGCCAGGGGGAGACCCAGTACTTC.

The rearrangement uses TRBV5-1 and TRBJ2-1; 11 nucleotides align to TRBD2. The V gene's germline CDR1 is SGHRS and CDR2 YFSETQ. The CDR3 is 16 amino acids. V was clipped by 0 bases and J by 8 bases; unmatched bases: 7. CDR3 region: CASSLATSGSFHEQFF. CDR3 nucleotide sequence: TGCGCCAGCAGCTTGGCCACTAGCGGGAGTTTCCATGAGCAGTTCTTC. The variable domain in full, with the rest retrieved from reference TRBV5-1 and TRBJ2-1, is KAGVTQTPRYLIKTRGQQVTLSCSPISGHRSVSWYQQTPGQGLQFLFEYFSETQRNKGNFPGRFSGRQFSNSRSEMNVSTLELGDSALYLCASSLATSGSFHEQFFGPGTRLTVL.

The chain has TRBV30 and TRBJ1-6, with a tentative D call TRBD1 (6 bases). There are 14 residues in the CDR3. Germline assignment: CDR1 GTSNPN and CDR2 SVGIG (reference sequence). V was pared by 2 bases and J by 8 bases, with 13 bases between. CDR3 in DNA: TGTGCCTGGAGTAAAAGGGGGAAGGATTCACCCCTCCACTTT. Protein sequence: CAWSKRGKDSPLHF.

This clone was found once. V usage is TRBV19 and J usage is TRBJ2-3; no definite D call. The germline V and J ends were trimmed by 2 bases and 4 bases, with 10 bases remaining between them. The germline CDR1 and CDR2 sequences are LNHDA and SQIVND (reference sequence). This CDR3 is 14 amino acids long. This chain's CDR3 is CASSISAVADTQYF. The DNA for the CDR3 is TGTGCCAGTAGTATATCGGCGGTCGCAGATACGCAGTATTTT.

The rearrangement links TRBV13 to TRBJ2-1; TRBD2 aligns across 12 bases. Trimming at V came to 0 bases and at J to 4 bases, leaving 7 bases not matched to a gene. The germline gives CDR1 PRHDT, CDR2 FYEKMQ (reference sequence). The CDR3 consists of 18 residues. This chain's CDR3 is CASSLGRWGLAGYNEQFF. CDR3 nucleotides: TGTGCCAGCAGCTTAGGCCGATGGGGACTAGCGGGTTACAATGAGCAGTTCTTC. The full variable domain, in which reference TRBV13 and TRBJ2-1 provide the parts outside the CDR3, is AAGVIQSPRHLIKEKRETATLKCYPIPRHDTVYWYQQGPGQDPQFLISFYEKMQSDKGSIPDRFSAQQFSDYHSELNMSSLELGDSALYFCASSLGRWGLAGYNEQFFGPGTRLTVL.

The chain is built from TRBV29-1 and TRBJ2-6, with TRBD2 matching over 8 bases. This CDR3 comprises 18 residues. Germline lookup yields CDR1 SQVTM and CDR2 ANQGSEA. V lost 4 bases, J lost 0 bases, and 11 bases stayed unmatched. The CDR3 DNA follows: TGCAGCGTTGCTGCTAGGGCGGGGGGCCCCTCTGGGGCCAACGTCCTGACTTTC. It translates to CSVAARAGGPSGANVLTF.

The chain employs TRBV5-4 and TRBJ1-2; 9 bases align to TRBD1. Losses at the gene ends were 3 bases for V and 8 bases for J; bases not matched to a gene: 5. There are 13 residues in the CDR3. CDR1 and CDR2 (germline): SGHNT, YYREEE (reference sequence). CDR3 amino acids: CASSSQGAQGYTF. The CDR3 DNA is TGTGCCAGCAGCTCACAGGGGGCGCAGGGCTACACCTTC.

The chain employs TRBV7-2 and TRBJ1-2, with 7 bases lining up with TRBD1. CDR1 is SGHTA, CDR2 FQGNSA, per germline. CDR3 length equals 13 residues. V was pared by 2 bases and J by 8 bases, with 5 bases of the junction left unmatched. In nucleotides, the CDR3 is TGTGCCAGCAGCTTAAGGGGGCTGGAGGGCTACACCTTC. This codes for CASSLRGLEGYTF.